These 8 T cell receptor beta chains share one sample of origin, sequenced in a study of PD-1 and CTLA-4 blockade in melanoma. Profiling relied on immunoSEQ multiplex PCR, and the TCRdb table lists in-frame clones only, not all of them. The sample lists around 15,000 clones, about 73% seen once, with 12% to 15% in the top ten. This specimen consisted of CD8+ T cells from peripheral blood, obtained from a patient given anti-PD-1 treatment. The origin of the receptors is a human donor with melanoma.

The chain combines TRBV2 with TRBJ1-2; TRBD1 agrees at 11 bases. This CDR3 is built from 15 residues. Germline CDR1 and CDR2: SNHLY and FYNNEI. After removal of 6 bases from V and 8 bases from J, the junction contained 11 bases not matched to a gene. This CDR3 reads CASRDRGQGFRGYTF. The CDR3 DNA reads TGTGCCAGCAGGGACAGGGGGCAAGGGTTTCGAGGCTACACCTTC.

The table lists this clone with a few counts. The rearrangement uses TRBV28 and TRBJ1-5; the match to TRBD1 covers 7 bases. This CDR3 has 18 amino acids. Germline loops: CDR1 MDHEN, CDR2 SYDVKM. V was pared by 4 bases and J by 0 bases, with 12 bases of the junction left unmatched. The CDR3 reads CASSSRTGPDYSNQPQHF. The CDR3 nucleotides are TGTGCCAGCAGTTCACGGACAGGCCCTGATTATAGCAATCAGCCCCAGCATTTT.

The chain is built from TRBV29-1 and TRBJ2-5, with TRBD1 as a possible D gene (6 bases). Germline CDR1 reads SQVTM; CDR2 reads ANQGSEA. The ends were cut back, 5 bases at V and 7 bases at J, with 14 bases in the middle. CDR3 length equals 12 residues. This CDR3 is CSVQQGDGTQYF. CDR3 sequence (DNA): TGCAGCGTTCAACAGGGTGATGGGACCCAGTACTTC.

The CDR3 loop reads CASSPTDGVYGYTF. As DNA, the CDR3 is TGTGCCAGCAGCCCAACGGACGGCGTCTATGGCTACACCTTC. This chain uses TRBV5-5 with TRBJ1-2, with unresolved D. Germline CDR1 SGHKS, CDR2 YYEKEE (reference sequence). The V end lost 4 bases, the J end lost 4 bases, and 14 bases lay between the germline ends. The CDR3 sequence is 14 residues long.

The chain couples TRBV28 to TRBJ1-2; D may be TRBD1 (6 bases). The CDR3 has 17 residues. Trimming stripped 2 bases from V and 4 bases from J, with 20 bases between. The V gene's germline CDR1 is MDHEN and CDR2 SYDVKM. CDR3 nucleotides: TGTGCCAGCAGTTTACGCGGAGGGGGGGAACCACTCTATGGCTACACCTTC. As protein: CASSLRGGGEPLYGYTF.

The chain links TRBV5-5 to TRBJ2-2, with D tentatively TRBD2 (6 bases). The CDR3 consists of 15 residues. V lost 5 bases and J lost 4, with 15 bases in between. CDR1 and CDR2 from the germline V gene are SGHKS and YYEKEE (reference sequence). CDR3 loop: CASRVRDFFTGELFF. The DNA of the CDR3 is TGTGCCAGCAGGGTCCGGGACTTCTTCACCGGGGAGCTGTTTTTT.

The chain has TRBV10-1 and TRBJ2-3; D is perhaps TRBD1 (6 bases). CDR3 length equals 16 residues. CDR1 WNHNN and CDR2 SYGVQD come from the germline V gene (reference sequence). V was cut by 10 bases and J by 4 bases, with 24 bases left in between. DNA of the CDR3: TGCGCCACCTCGCCCAGCACCGGGAACAGGGCAGATACGCAGTATTTT. It yields the protein CATSPSTGNRADTQYF.

The genes are TRBV21-1 and TRBJ2-3; the DNA was not used to check the table's D call, TRBD1. TRBV21-1 constitutes a pseudogene. The CDR3 consists of 14 residues. Written as DNA, the CDR3 is TGTGCCAGCTCGGGACAGGGGGGGGCAGATACGCAGTATTTT. It encodes CASSGQGGADTQYF.